What follows is one T cell receptor beta chain and its context. Which antigen it targets is not known. No clone much larger than this one lies a single base away; base qualities are absent. Read against the paper, the sample's time point label means: before hematopoietic stem cell transplant. PRAID was characterized by prominent immunodeficiency alongside autoinflammation. T-cell subsets (conventional T cells, CD8+ T cells, regulatory T cells, T follicular helper cells) were sorted before TRB sequencing. Libraries were built with the immunoSEQ multiplex PCR assay. The paper's data handling went like this. Shannon entropy, which accounts for clonal size distribution, was used to quantify repertoire diversity. Clonotype distribution inequality was measured with the Gini-Simpson index (Simpson_1-D). The immuneACCESS repertoire file appears here via TCRdb, limited to in-frame rearrangements. These files lack a portion of the clones; in checked studies, under half of the deficit traces to unresolved V genes, and the cause of the others is not known. That table supplies the V and J calls and clone size; D and trimming were determined from the DNA. The sample data list over 25,000 clones, and around 88% of these were observed just once. About 0.72% of the sample is held by the ten biggest clonotypes.

Clipping removes 2 bases from V and 6 bases from J, with 3 as the unmatched junction base count. From the cysteine up to the phenylalanine, the CDR3 has a length of 14 residues. The CDR3 DNA has 42 bases and is translated from base 1. Via the germline V gene (reference sequence), CDR1 is MNHNY and CDR2 SVGAGI. These data originate in a study of stem cell transplantation in POMP-related autoinflammatory disease (dated by TCRdb to about 2021). Context from the whole study: The study hypothesis was that defective thymoproteasomes impair MHC class I-dependent CD8+ T-cell differentiation and positive selection, which skews the TRB repertoire. Prior to transplant, the patients had CD4+ naive T-cell skewing, low CD8+ T-cell proportions, and decreased T-cell cytokine secretion. The effect of POMP deficiency on T-cell receptor beta repertoire diversity and CDR3 characteristics was assessed using high-throughput TRB sequencing. Broad study findings and their caveats: A trend toward lower TRB diversity and higher clonality was observed in PRAID patients across all analyzed T-cell subsets. The number of unique TRB V-J gene pairings was restricted in PRAID patients. Statistical significance for the trend toward lower diversity and increased clonality in PRAID patients was reached only for regulatory T cells.

The receptor was isolated from a human donor with POMP-related autoinflammation and immune dysregulation (PRAID). This specimen was CD4+ T cells from PBMCs, taken before stem cell transplantation. The chain is encoded by TRBV6-6 joined to TRBJ1-1, and 10 bases in between align with TRBD1. The CDR3 amino acid sequence is: CASSYVGTGAEAFF. Read as DNA, the sequence is TGTGCCAGCAGTTACGTGGGGACAGGGGCTGAAGCTTTCTTT.